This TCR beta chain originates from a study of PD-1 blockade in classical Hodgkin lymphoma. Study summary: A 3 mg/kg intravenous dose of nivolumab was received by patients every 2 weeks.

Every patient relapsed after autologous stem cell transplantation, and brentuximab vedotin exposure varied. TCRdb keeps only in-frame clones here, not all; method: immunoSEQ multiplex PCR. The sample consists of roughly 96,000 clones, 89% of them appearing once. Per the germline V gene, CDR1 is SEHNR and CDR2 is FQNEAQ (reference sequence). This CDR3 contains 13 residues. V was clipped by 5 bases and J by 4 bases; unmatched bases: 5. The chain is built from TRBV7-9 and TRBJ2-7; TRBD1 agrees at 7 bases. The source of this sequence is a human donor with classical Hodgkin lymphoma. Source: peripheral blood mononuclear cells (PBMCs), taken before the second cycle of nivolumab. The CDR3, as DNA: TGTGCCAGCAGCCACGGGACAGCGTACGAGCAGTACTTC. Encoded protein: CASSHGTAYEQYF. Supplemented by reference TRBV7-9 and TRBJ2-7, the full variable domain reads DTGVSQNPRHKITKRGQNVTFRCDPISEHNRLYWYRQTLGQGPEFLTYFQNEAQLEKSRLLSDRFSAERPKGSFSTLEIQRTEQGDSAMYLCASSHGTAYEQYFGPGTRLTVT.